The present T cell receptor (beta chain) was sequenced within a study of cytomegalovirus exposure and HLA in healthy donors. Study results and limitations: In a later analysis, an Asian-associated ancestry cluster reportedly showed fewer N-insertions than the approximately 640-donor mean. Most of the TCR beta V segments (in an earlier analysis) were productive either about 90% or about 30% of the time. In a later analysis, at a false discovery rate of 0.05, under 20,000 TCR beta sequences were associated with HLA alleles.

About this clone: Its antigen is currently unknown.

PCR employed 60 Vbeta and 13 Jbeta primers. Here immunoSEQ multiplex PCR was the method, and the copy in TCRdb shows in-frame clones only, minus some. Here the sample spans under 200,000 clones, 78% being singletons. Specimen: PBMCs. The sequence came from a woman aged 25 to 39 in good health and CMV-seropositive.

CDR3 region: CASSTEGLAIDNEQFF. The CDR3 coding sequence is TGTGCCAGCAGTACAGAGGGACTAGCGATCGACAATGAGCAGTTCTTC. This rearrangement joins TRBV28 to TRBJ2-1, with 10 bases fitting TRBD2. The CDR3 contains 16 residues. The germline V gene encodes CDR1 MDHEN and CDR2 SYDVKM. Trimming removed 5 bases from V and 5 bases from J; junction bases left unmatched: 9.